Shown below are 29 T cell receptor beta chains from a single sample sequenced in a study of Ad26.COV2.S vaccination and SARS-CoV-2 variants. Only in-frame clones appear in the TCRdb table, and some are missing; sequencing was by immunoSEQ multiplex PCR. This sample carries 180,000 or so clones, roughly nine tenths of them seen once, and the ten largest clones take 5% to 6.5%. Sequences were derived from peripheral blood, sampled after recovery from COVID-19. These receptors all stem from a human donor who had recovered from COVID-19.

The CDR3, as DNA: TGTGCCAGTGGGGAGGGGCCTCGGAGCGAGCAGTACTTC. Translation gives CASGEGPRSEQYF. The genes are TRBV7-3 and TRBJ2-7; 7 nucleotides agree with TRBD2. Germline values: CDR1 SGHTA, CDR2 FQGTGA. With V trimmed by 9 bases and J by 6 bases, 11 bases remained unmatched. The CDR3 runs 13 residues.

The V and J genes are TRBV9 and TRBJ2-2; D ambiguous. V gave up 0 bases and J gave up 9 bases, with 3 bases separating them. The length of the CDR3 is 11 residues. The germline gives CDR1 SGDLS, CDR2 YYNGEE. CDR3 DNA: TGTGCCAGCAGCGTAGGTAGGGAGCTGTTTTTT. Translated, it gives CASSVGRELFF. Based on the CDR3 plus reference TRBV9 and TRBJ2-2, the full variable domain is DSGVTQTPKHLITATGQRVTLRCSPRSGDLSVYWYQQSLDQGLQFLIQYYNGEERAKGNILERFSAQQFPDLHSELNLSSLELGDSALYFCASSVGRELFFGEGSRLTVL.

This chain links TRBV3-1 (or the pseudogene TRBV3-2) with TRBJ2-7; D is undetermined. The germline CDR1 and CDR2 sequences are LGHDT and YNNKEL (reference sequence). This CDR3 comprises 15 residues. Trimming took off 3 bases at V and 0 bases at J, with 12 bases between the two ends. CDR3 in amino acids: CASSQLHTLSYEQYF. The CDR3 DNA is TGTGCCAGCAGCCAGTTACACACGCTCTCCTACGAGCAGTACTTC.

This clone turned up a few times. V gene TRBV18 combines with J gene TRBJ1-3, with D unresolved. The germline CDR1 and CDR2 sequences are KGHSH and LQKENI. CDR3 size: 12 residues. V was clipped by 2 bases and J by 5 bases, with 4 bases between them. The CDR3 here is CASSPERNTIYF. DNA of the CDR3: TGTGCCAGCTCACCAGAGAGAAACACCATATATTTT.

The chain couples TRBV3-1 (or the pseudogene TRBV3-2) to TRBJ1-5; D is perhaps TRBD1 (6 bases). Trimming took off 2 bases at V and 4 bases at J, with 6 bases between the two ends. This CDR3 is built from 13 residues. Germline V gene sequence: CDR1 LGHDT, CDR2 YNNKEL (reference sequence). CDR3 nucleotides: TGTGCCAGCAGCCAAACAGGGAATCAGCCCCAGCATTTT. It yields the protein CASSQTGNQPQHF.

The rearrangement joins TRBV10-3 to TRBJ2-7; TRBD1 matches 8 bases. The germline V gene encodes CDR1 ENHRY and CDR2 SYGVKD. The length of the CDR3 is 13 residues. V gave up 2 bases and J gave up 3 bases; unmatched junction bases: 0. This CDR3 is CAISETGGYEQYF. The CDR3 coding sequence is TGTGCCATCAGTGAGACAGGGGGCTACGAGCAGTACTTC.

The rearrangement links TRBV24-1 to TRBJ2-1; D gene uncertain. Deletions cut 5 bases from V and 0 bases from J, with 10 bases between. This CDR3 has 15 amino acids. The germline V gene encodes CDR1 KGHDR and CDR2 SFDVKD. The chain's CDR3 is CATSAGGSSYNEQFF. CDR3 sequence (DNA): TGTGCCACCAGTGCGGGCGGTAGCTCCTACAATGAGCAGTTCTTC.

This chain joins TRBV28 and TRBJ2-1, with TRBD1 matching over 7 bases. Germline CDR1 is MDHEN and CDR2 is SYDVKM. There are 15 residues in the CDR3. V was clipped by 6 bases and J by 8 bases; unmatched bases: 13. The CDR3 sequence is CASSPGAQGVHEQFF. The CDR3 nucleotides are TGTGCCAGCAGCCCCGGGGCCCAGGGGGTCCATGAGCAGTTCTTC. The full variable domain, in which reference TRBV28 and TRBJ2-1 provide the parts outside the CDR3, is DVKVTQSSRYLVKRTGEKVFLECVQDMDHENMFWYRQDPGLGLRLIYFSYDVKMKEKGDIPEGYSVSREKKERFSLILESASTNQTSMYLCASSPGAQGVHEQFFGPGTRLTVL.

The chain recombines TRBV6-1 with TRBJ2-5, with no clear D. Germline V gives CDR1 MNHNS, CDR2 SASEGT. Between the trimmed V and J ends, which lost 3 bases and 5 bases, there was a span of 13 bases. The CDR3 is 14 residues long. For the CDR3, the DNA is TGTGCCAGCAGTGAGCACACTACCCGGGAGACCCAGTACTTC. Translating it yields CASSEHTTRETQYF.

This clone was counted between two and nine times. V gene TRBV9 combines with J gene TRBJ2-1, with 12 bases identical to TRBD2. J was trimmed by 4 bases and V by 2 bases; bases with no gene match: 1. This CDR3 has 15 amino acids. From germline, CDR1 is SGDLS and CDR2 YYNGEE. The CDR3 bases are TGTGCCAGCAGCGTTACTAGCGGGGGGTACAATGAGCAGTTCTTC. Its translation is CASSVTSGGYNEQFF.

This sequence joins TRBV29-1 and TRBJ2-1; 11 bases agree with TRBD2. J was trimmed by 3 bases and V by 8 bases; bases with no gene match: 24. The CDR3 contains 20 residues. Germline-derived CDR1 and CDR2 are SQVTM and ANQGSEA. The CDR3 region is CSPPGSGSPLAGVGYNEQFF. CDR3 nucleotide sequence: TGCAGCCCCCCGGGATCGGGGTCTCCACTAGCGGGAGTAGGCTACAATGAGCAGTTCTTC.

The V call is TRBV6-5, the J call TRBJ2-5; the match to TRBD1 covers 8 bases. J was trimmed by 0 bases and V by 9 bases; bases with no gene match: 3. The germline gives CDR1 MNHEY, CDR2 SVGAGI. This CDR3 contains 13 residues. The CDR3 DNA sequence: TGTGCCAGTAAGGACAGGGACCAAGAGACCCAGTACTTC. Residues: CASKDRDQETQYF.

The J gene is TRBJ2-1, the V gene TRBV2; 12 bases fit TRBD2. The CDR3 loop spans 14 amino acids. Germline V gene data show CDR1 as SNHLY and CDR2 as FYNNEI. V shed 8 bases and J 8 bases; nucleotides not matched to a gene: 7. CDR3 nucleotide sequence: TGTGCCAGCCTCCTAGCGGGGGGGTCTTATGAGCAGTTCTTC. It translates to CASLLAGGSYEQFF.

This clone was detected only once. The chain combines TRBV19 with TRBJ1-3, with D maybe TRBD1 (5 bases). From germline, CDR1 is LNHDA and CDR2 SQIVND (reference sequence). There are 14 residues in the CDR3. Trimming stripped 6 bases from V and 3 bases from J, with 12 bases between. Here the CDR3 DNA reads TGTGCCAGTAGCTCAGGGCCCCTTGGAAACACCATATATTTT. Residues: CASSSGPLGNTIYF.

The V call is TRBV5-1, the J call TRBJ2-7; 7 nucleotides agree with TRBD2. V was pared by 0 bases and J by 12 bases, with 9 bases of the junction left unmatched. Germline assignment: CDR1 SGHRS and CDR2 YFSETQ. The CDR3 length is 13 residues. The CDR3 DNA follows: TGCGCCAGCAGCTTGGCCCGGAGCGGGACTGCGTACTTC. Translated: CASSLARSGTAYF.

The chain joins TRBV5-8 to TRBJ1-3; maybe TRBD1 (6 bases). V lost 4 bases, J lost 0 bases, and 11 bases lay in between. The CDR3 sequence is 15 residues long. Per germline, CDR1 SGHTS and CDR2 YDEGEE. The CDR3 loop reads CASSRQGGSGNTIYF. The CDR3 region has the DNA TGTGCCAGCAGCCGTCAAGGGGGCTCTGGAAACACCATATATTTT. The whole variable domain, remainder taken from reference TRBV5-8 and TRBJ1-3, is EAGVTQSPTHLIKTRGQQATLRCSPISGHTSVYWYQQALGLGLQFLLWYDEGEERNRGNFPPRFSGRQFPNYSSELNVNALELEDSALYLCASSRQGGSGNTIYFGEGSWLTVV.

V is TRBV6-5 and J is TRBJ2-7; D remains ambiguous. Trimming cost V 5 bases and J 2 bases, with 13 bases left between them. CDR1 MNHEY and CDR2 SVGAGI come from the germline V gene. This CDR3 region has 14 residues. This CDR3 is CASSPAAIAYEQYF. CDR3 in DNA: TGTGCCAGCAGTCCGGCCGCTATTGCCTACGAGCAGTACTTC.

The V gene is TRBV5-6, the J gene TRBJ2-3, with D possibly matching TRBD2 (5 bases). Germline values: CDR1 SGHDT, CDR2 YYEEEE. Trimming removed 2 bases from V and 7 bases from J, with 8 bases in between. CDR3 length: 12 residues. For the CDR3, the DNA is TGTGCCAGCAGCTTATCGGGGAATACGCAGTATTTT. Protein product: CASSLSGNTQYF.

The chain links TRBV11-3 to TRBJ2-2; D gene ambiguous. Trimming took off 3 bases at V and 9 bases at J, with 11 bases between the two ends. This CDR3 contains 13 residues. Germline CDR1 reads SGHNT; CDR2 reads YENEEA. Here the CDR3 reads CASSFVSSRELFF. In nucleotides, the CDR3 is TGTGCCAGCAGCTTCGTGAGTAGCCGGGAGCTGTTTTTT.

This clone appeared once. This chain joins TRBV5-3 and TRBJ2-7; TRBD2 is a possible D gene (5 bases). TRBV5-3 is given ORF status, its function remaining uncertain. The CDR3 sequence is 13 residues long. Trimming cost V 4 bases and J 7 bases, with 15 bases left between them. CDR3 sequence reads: CARSTGDPREQYF. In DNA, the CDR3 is TGTGCCAGAAGCACCGGGGATCCCAGGGAGCAGTACTTC.

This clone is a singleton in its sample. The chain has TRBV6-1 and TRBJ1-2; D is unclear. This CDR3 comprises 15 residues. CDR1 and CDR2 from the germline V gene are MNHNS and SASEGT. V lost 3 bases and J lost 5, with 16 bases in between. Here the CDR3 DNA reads TGTGCCAGCAGTGATATTCTCTGGTCAGCATATGGCTACACCTTC. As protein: CASSDILWSAYGYTF.

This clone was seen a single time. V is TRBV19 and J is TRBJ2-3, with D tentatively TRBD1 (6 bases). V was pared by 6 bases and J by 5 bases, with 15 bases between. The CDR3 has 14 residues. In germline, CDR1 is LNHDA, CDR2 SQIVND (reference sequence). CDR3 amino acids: CASSSLGGVDTQYF. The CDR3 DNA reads TGTGCCAGTAGCTCCCTAGGGGGTGTAGATACGCAGTATTTT.

The CDR3 nucleotides read TGTGCCAGCTCTTACTCCCAGGGGCGCGAGCAGTACTTC. Amino acids: CASSYSQGREQYF. The chain combines TRBV18 with TRBJ2-7; tentative D call: TRBD1 (6 bases). The CDR3 length is 13 residues. V gave up 6 bases and J gave up 6 bases, with 15 bases separating them. In germline, CDR1 is KGHSH, CDR2 LQKENI.

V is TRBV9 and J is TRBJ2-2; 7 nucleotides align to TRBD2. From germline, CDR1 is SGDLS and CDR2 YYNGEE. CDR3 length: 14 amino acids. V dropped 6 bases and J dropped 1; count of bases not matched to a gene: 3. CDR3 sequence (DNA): TGTGCCAGCACTGGGAGGGGGAACACCGGGGAGCTGTTTTTT. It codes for CASTGRGNTGELFF.

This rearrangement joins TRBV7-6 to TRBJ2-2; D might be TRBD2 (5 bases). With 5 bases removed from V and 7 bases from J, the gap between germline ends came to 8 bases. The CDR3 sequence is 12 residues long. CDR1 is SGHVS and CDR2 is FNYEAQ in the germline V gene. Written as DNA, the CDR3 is TGTGCCAGCAGCCTAGGGAGCGGGGAGCTGTTTTTT. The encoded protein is CASSLGSGELFF.

The DNA of the CDR3 is TGTGCCAGCAGTGACGTGGCGCAGCGGGAAAAACTGTTTTTT. Amino acids: CASSDVAQREKLFF. The V gene is TRBV6-4, the J gene TRBJ1-4; D is undetermined. V shed 2 bases and J shed 8 bases, with 12 bases lying between them. The CDR3 is made up of 14 amino acids. Germline CDR1 and CDR2: MRHNA and SNTAGT.

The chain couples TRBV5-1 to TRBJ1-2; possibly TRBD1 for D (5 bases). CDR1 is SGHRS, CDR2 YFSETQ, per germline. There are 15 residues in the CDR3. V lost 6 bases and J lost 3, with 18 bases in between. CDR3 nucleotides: TGCGCCAGCACCTCTGGGGCGTCCGGCGACTATGGCTACACCTTC. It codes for CASTSGASGDYGYTF.

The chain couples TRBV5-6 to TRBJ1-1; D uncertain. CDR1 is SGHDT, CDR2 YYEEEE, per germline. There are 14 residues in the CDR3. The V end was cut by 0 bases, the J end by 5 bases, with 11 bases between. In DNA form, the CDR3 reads TGTGCCAGCAGCTTGGTGGGGAGGAGGACTGAAGCTTTCTTT. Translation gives CASSLVGRRTEAFF.

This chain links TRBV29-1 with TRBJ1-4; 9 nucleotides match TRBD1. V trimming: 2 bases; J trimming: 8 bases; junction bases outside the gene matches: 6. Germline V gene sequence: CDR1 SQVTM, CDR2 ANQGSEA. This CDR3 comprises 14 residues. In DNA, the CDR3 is TGCAGCGTTGAATCGGACAGGGGCCGGGAAAAACTGTTTTTT. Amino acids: CSVESDRGREKLFF.